This passage covers 20 T cell receptor beta chains from one sample sequenced in a study of cytomegalovirus exposure and HLA in healthy donors. The PCR used 60 Vbeta and 13 Jbeta primers. The assay was immunoSEQ multiplex PCR, and TCRdb's table has in-frame clones only and misses some. The repertoire table contains roughly 53,000 clones. Sequencing was performed on PBMCs. The source of these receptors is a man aged 18 to 29 in good health and CMV-seropositive.

The V call is TRBV6-1, the J call TRBJ2-7, with 12 bases fitting TRBD2. The CDR3 sequence is 15 residues long. Germline-derived CDR1 and CDR2 are MNHNS and SASEGT. Trimming took 5 bases from V and 3 from J; bases not matched to a gene: 5. Here the CDR3 DNA reads TGTGCCAGCAGTTTTCAGACTAGCGGGAGCTACGAGCAGTACTTC. The encoded protein is CASSFQTSGSYEQYF.

The rearrangement links TRBV19 to TRBJ2-2, with TRBD2 matching 8 bases. Unmatched junction bases numbered 23, after V lost 6 bases and J lost 5 bases. This CDR3 has 20 amino acids. The germline V gene encodes CDR1 LNHDA and CDR2 SQIVND (reference sequence). CDR3 coding DNA: TGTGCCAGTAGGCTGGTGGTTTCTAGCGGCCCGCGGGGGGCGACCGGGGAGCTGTTTTTT. Translation gives CASRLVVSSGPRGATGELFF. The full variable domain, rest sourced from reference TRBV19 and TRBJ2-2, is DGGITQSPKYLFRKEGQNVTLSCEQNLNHDAMYWYRQDPGQGLRLIYYSQIVNDFQKGDIAEGYSVSREKKESFPLTVTSAQKNPTAFYLCASRLVVSSGPRGATGELFFGEGSRLTVL.

The J gene is TRBJ1-5, the V gene TRBV27; D uncertain. Germline CDR1 MNHEY, CDR2 SMNVEV (reference sequence). V lost 5 bases and J 7 bases, leaving 15 bases between the germline ends. The CDR3 loop spans 14 amino acids. The CDR3 region is CASSMTVYGQPQHF. The CDR3 DNA sequence: TGTGCCAGCAGTATGACTGTCTACGGCCAGCCCCAGCATTTT.

The chain employs TRBV27 and TRBJ1-1; D unresolved. Trimming pared 3 bases from V and 5 bases from J, leaving 13 bases between. This CDR3 region has 14 residues. Germline loops: CDR1 MNHEY, CDR2 SMNVEV (reference sequence). This CDR3 reads CASSFRDIRTEAFF. CDR3 DNA: TGTGCCAGCAGTTTCCGAGACATCAGGACTGAAGCTTTCTTT.

This chain uses TRBV28 with TRBJ2-7; 7 nucleotides match TRBD1. This CDR3 contains 15 residues. CDR1 is MDHEN, CDR2 SYDVKM, per germline. V lost 5 bases, J lost 1 base, and 8 bases stayed unmatched. The CDR3 reads CASSQRQGLSYEQYF. The CDR3 nucleotides read TGTGCCAGCAGTCAACGACAGGGCCTATCCTACGAGCAGTACTTC.

J is TRBJ1-5 and V is TRBV28; 8 bases line up with TRBD1. V was clipped by 7 bases and J by 7 bases; unmatched bases: 12. Germline V gives CDR1 MDHEN, CDR2 SYDVKM. The CDR3 spans 15 residues. The CDR3 is CASNWVAGGAQPQHF. The CDR3 region has the DNA TGTGCCAGCAACTGGGTAGCAGGGGGCGCCCAGCCCCAGCATTTT.

The chain joins TRBV29-1 to TRBJ2-7, with D perhaps TRBD2 (6 bases). The CDR3 runs 14 residues. Trimming cost V 4 bases and J 3 bases, with 16 bases left between them. Looked up from germline, CDR1 is SQVTM and CDR2 is ANQGSEA. The CDR3 nucleotides are TGCAGCGTTGTGATGGGCTCCGGGGGCTACGAGCAGTACTTC. Protein: CSVVMGSGGYEQYF.

The V call is TRBV9, the J call TRBJ1-3; tentatively, D is TRBD1 (6 bases). CDR1 is SGDLS, CDR2 YYNGEE, per germline. CDR3 size: 15 residues. V was cut by 3 bases and J by 4 bases, with 14 bases left in between. CDR3 amino acids: CASSDSPGQGNTIYF. The CDR3 DNA is TGTGCCAGCAGCGACAGCCCGGGACAAGGAAACACCATATATTTT.

The genes are TRBV5-4 and TRBJ2-5; TRBD2 agrees at 14 bases. Germline assignment: CDR1 SGHNT and CDR2 YYREEE (reference sequence). This CDR3 is built from 16 residues. V lost 4 bases to trimming and J lost 5 bases; unmatched junction nucleotides: 7. Written as DNA, the CDR3 is TGTGCCAGCAGCCCGGGACTAGCGGGAGTTGTTGAGACCCAGTACTTC. Translation gives CASSPGLAGVVETQYF.

The J gene is TRBJ1-5, the V gene TRBV27, with 9 bases identical to TRBD1. This CDR3 is 15 amino acids long. The ends lost 1 base at V and 4 bases at J; junction bases unmatched: 2. Germline CDR1 and CDR2: MNHEY and SMNVEV (reference sequence). CDR3 region: CASSLYGQGNQPQHF. CDR3 nucleotide sequence: TGTGCCAGCAGTTTATACGGACAGGGGAATCAGCCCCAGCATTTT.

V gene TRBV4-1 combines with J gene TRBJ1-2; D not resolved. CDR3 length: 14 amino acids. Trimming pared 3 bases from V and 6 bases from J, leaving 14 bases between. Germline V CDR1 and CDR2: MGHRA, YSYEKL. The CDR3 bases are TGCGCCAGCAGCCAGCCCACAAGACTTGATGGCTACACCTTC. This sequence encodes CASSQPTRLDGYTF.

This chain uses TRBV28 with TRBJ2-5; D possibly corresponds to TRBD1 (6 bases). The J call may be faulty, since TRBJ2-7 better matches the DNA end. Per germline, CDR1 MDHEN and CDR2 SYDVKM. This CDR3 has 13 residues. CDR3 region: CASRLGQLYEQYF. The CDR3 coding sequence is TGTGCCAGCAGACTCGGACAGCTCTACGAGCAGTACTTC.

The chain combines TRBV28 with TRBJ1-3; weak D call: TRBD1 (5 bases). Trimming took 5 bases from V and 0 from J, leaving 8 bases between them. Looked up from germline, CDR1 is MDHEN and CDR2 is SYDVKM. The CDR3 totals 14 residues. In DNA form, the CDR3 reads TGTGCCAGCAGTCTACAGGTCTCTGGAAACACCATATATTTT. Protein: CASSLQVSGNTIYF.

This sequence joins TRBV30 and TRBJ2-4; D is possibly TRBD1 (6 bases). V lost 2 bases, J lost 9 bases, and 14 bases lay in between. The CDR3 has 13 residues. Germline V CDR1 and CDR2: GTSNPN, SVGIG (reference sequence). The CDR3 here is CAWSTRGWGIQYF. CDR3 DNA: TGTGCCTGGAGTACCAGGGGATGGGGCATTCAGTACTTC.

In regard to this clone: Compared with germline, one end of the junction differs, possibly owing to a read error. The chain carries TRBV7-9 and TRBJ2-7; 10 positions match TRBD2. Germline V gene data show CDR1 as SEHNR and CDR2 as FQNEAQ (reference sequence). The CDR3 loop spans 15 amino acids. CDR3 coding DNA: TGTGCCAGCAGCTTAGAGTCTAGCGGGGGCTACGAGCGGTACTTC. Translation: CASSLESSGGYERYF.

The chain is built from TRBV5-6 and TRBJ1-6; 7 nucleotides align to TRBD1. V was pared by 0 bases and J by 6 bases, with 6 bases of the junction left unmatched. Germline V gene lookup returns CDR1 SGHDT and CDR2 YYEEEE. The CDR3 loop spans 16 amino acids. The CDR3: CASSLVGGQINSPLHF. The CDR3 nucleotides read TGTGCCAGCAGCTTGGTGGGGGGACAGATTAATTCACCCCTCCACTTT.

This chain links TRBV6-1 with TRBJ2-1; TRBD2 is a possible D gene (6 bases). The V gene lost 3 bases and the J gene lost 9 bases, with 15 bases spanning the gap. The CDR3 runs to 14 residues. Germline CDR1 MNHNS, CDR2 SASEGT. CDR3 sequence (DNA): TGTGCCAGCAGTGAGAGTACTAGCACATCTGAGCAGTTCTTC. This codes for CASSESTSTSEQFF.

The V call is TRBV10-1, the J call TRBJ2-1; 7 bases are a match to TRBD2. The CDR3 has 16 amino acids. Germline V lookup: CDR1 WNHNN, CDR2 SYGVQD (reference sequence). The junction had 14 bases not matched to a gene; V was cut back by 4 bases and J by 8 bases. CDR3 in amino acids: CASSGTGTKHPDEQFF. The CDR3 nucleotides read TGCGCCAGCAGTGGAACCGGGACTAAACACCCGGATGAGCAGTTCTTC.

The V and J genes are TRBV6-5 and TRBJ1-2; 7 bases line up with TRBD1. The length of the CDR3 is 12 residues. From germline, CDR1 is MNHEY and CDR2 SVGAGI. V gave up 5 bases and J gave up 4 bases; unmatched junction bases: 1. This chain's CDR3 is CASSGQAYGYTF. The CDR3, as DNA: TGTGCCAGCAGTGGACAGGCCTATGGCTACACCTTC.

The chain employs TRBV9 and TRBJ2-3; 14 bases map to TRBD2. Germline values: CDR1 SGDLS, CDR2 YYNGEE. Unmatched junction bases numbered 7, after V lost 4 bases and J lost 0 bases. There are 18 residues in the CDR3. CDR3 sequence (DNA): TGTGCCAGCAGCCCTTCCGGGACTAGCGGGAGCAGCACAGATACGCAGTATTTT. Residues: CASSPSGTSGSSTDTQYF.